This T cell receptor (beta chain) was observed in a study of blood T cell repertoires in COVID-19. This CDR3 spans 14 amino acids. The germline V gene encodes CDR1 SGHNT and CDR2 YYREEE (reference sequence). Trimming cost V 1 base and J 1 base, with 7 bases left between them. The authors' processing: It was from reference gene primer amplification that nucleated cell counts were estimated. Repertoires were generated with immunoSEQ multiplex PCR, while TCRdb's copy carries only in-frame clones and drops some. That table gives V, J and clone size, and the DNA gave D and trimming. The repertoire holds under 250,000 clones, about four fifths seen once, with approximately 2% in the top ten.

The TCR sequence derives from a man aged 30 to 45 who had recovered from COVID-19. The sample was peripheral blood. The genes are TRBV5-4 and TRBJ2-3; no definite D call. This CDR3 is CASSLREGTDTQYF. In DNA form, the CDR3 reads TGTGCCAGCAGCTTGAGAGAGGGCACAGATACGCAGTATTTT.